The 21 T cell receptor beta chains in this list originate from one sample, sequenced in a study of T-cell reconstitution after alpha-beta-depleted transplantation in children. Unique molecular identifiers were used in preparing the TCRbeta library. TCRdb re-derived calls from the PCR reads in MiXCR, one entry per CDR3 protein. Among approximately 800,000 distinct CDR3 sequences listed, 16% were seen once. The sequencing used PBMCs, mostly from graft donor cells, collected 360 days after TCRalphabeta/CD19-depleted stem cell transplant. These receptors all come from a male patient younger than 18 who had a stem cell transplant for acute lymphoblastic leukemia, so the T cells may come from the graft donor.

The gene calls are TRBV29-1 and TRBJ2-7; 8 bases align to TRBD1. With 4 bases clipped from V and 5 bases from J, the junction kept 7 bases outside the gene matches. CDR3 length equals 13 residues. CDR1 is SQVTM and CDR2 is ANQGSEA in the germline V gene. CDR3 loop: CSVVWDRFNEQYF. CDR3 coding DNA: TGCAGCGTTGTATGGGACAGGTTTAACGAGCAGTACTTC.

The rearrangement links TRBV20-1 to TRBJ1-2, with D possibly TRBD1 on 5 matching bases. CDR1 and CDR2 (germline): DFQATT, SNEGSKA (reference sequence). Trimming took off 0 bases at V and 7 bases at J, with 18 bases between the two ends. This CDR3 contains 15 residues. CDR3 residues: CSARDQSRRDSGYTF. CDR3 DNA: TGCAGTGCTAGAGATCAAAGTCGCAGGGACTCTGGCTACACCTTC.

The genes are TRBV3-1 and TRBJ1-6, with TRBD1 matching 9 bases. Looked up from germline, CDR1 is LGHDT and CDR2 is YNNKEL (reference sequence). Unmatched junction bases numbered 4, after V lost 6 bases and J lost 10 bases. The CDR3 has 13 amino acids. This CDR3 is CASRGQGLSPLHF. As DNA, the CDR3 is TGTGCCAGCAGAGGACAGGGGTTGTCACCCCTCCACTTT.

This clonotype has only a few counts. The chain is built from TRBV15 and TRBJ2-7; TRBD1 matches at 7 bases. Germline assignment: CDR1 LNHNV and CDR2 YYDKDF (reference sequence). The CDR3 has 15 amino acids. The V and J ends lost 1 base and 2 bases, in that order; junction bases with no gene match: 5. In nucleotides, the CDR3 is TGTGCCACCAGCAGAGCCGGGACAGCCCCCTACGAGCAGTACTTC. It codes for CATSRAGTAPYEQYF.

The gene calls are TRBV7-9 and TRBJ1-2, with no clear D. CDR3 length: 11 residues. V was cut by 3 bases and J by 4 bases, with 3 bases left in between. Germline V gene sequence: CDR1 SEHNR, CDR2 FQNEAQ (reference sequence). In nucleotides, the CDR3 is TGTGCCAGCAGCTTGCCCTATGGCTACACCTTC. Its translation is CASSLPYGYTF.

The table lists this clonotype with a few counts. This chain links TRBV9 with TRBJ2-5; 8 nucleotides align to TRBD1. The germline V gene has CDR1 SGDLS and CDR2 YYNGEE. The junction had 9 bases not matched to a gene; V was cut back by 3 bases and J by 5 bases. The CDR3 is 15 amino acids. The DNA of the CDR3 is TGTGCCAGCAGCGCTCGTTGGACAGGGAGGGAGACCCAGTACTTC. Its protein is CASSARWTGRETQYF.

The V gene is TRBV12-3 or TRBV12-4, the J gene TRBJ2-1, with D tentatively TRBD2 (5 bases). There are 12 residues in the CDR3. Trimming removed 6 bases at V and 14 bases at J, with 17 bases between. This CDR3 reads CASSTIPQEEFF. In nucleotides, the CDR3 is TGTGCCAGCAGCACAATCCCCCAGGAGGAGTTCTTC.

This clonotype was picked up a small number of times. The V gene is TRBV29-1, the J gene TRBJ1-1; D remains unclear. Trimming took 3 bases from V and 9 from J, leaving 2 bases between them. The CDR3 length is 8 residues. Germline V gene sequence: CDR1 SQVTM, CDR2 ANQGSEA. The CDR3 DNA reads TGCAGCGTTGACCAAGCTTTCTTT. It encodes CSVDQAFF. Full variable domain (outside the CDR3, taken from reference TRBV29-1 and TRBJ1-1): SAVISQKPSRDICQRGTSLTIQCQVDSQVTMMFWYRQQPGQSLTLIATANQGSEATYESGFVIDKFPISRPNLTFSTLTVSNMSPEDSSIYLCSVDQAFFGQGTRLTVV.

V gene TRBV7-2 combines with J gene TRBJ2-7, with 7 bases lining up with TRBD2. J lost 3 bases, V lost 3 bases, and 5 bases had no gene match. Germline assignment: CDR1 SGHTA and CDR2 FQGNSA. The CDR3 runs 14 residues. CDR3 DNA: TGTGCCAGCAGCTTCGGAGGGGACTACTACGAGCAGTACTTC. Its translation: CASSFGGDYYEQYF.

This clonotype was seen only a few times. J is TRBJ2-1 and V is TRBV11-1, with 11 bases identical to TRBD2. This CDR3 spans 19 amino acids. Germline-derived CDR1 and CDR2 are SGHAT and FQDESV (reference sequence). V trimming: 4 bases; J trimming: 4 bases; junction bases outside the gene matches: 15. CDR3 DNA: TGTGCCAGCAGCTCCTCTAATCTCCTTAGCGGGAGGGTTTACAATGAGCAGTTCTTC. This codes for CASSSSNLLSGRVYNEQFF.

This chain links TRBV9 with TRBJ1-2; D might be TRBD1 (5 bases). Germline V gene lookup returns CDR1 SGDLS and CDR2 YYNGEE. V gave up 4 bases and J gave up 8 bases, with 24 bases separating them. CDR3 length: 16 amino acids. CDR3 in amino acids: CASSPFPPVGVEGYTF. CDR3 coding DNA: TGTGCCAGCAGCCCCTTCCCCCCGGTAGGGGTTGAAGGCTACACCTTC.

The chain employs TRBV6-5 and TRBJ2-2, with a weak D call TRBD2 (5 bases). Germline values: CDR1 MNHEY, CDR2 SVGAGI. With 2 bases removed from V and 4 bases from J, the gap between germline ends came to 17 bases. The CDR3 has 17 residues. As DNA, the CDR3 is TGTGCCAGCAGTTACCCAGGACTGGCACCGGGCACCGGGGAGCTGTTTTTT. Its translation is CASSYPGLAPGTGELFF.

The J gene is TRBJ2-3, the V gene TRBV27; D is unresolved. Trimming pared 2 bases from V and 4 bases from J, leaving 16 bases between. The CDR3 sequence is 16 residues long. Germline assignment: CDR1 MNHEY and CDR2 SMNVEV (reference sequence). Written as DNA, the CDR3 is TGTGCCAGCAGTTTAACGGGTATGGCGGCCGCAGATACGCAGTATTTT. Amino acids: CASSLTGMAAADTQYF.

This sequence joins TRBV13 and TRBJ1-2; the match to TRBD1 covers 8 bases. This CDR3 comprises 14 residues. Germline CDR1 and CDR2: PRHDT and FYEKMQ (reference sequence). The trim removed 3 bases at V and 6 bases at J, leaving 6 bases unmatched. For the CDR3, the DNA is TGTGCCAGCAGCTTTACGACAGGGGAGGATGGCTACACCTTC. It yields the protein CASSFTTGEDGYTF. Looking up the rest from reference TRBV13 and TRBJ1-2 gives the full variable domain: AAGVIQSPRHLIKEKRETATLKCYPIPRHDTVYWYQQGPGQDPQFLISFYEKMQSDKGSIPDRFSAQQFSDYHSELNMSSLELGDSALYFCASSFTTGEDGYTFGSGTRLTVV.

The genes are TRBV9 and TRBJ1-1; D gene uncertain. The CDR3 covers 14 residues. Germline CDR1 is SGDLS and CDR2 is YYNGEE. V dropped 1 base and J dropped 1 base, with 8 bases sitting between them. For the CDR3, the DNA is TGTGCCAGCAGCGTAAGGTGGGAGAACACTGAAGCTTTCTTT. Residues: CASSVRWENTEAFF.

This chain uses TRBV7-2 with TRBJ2-6, with a possible D match to TRBD2 (5 bases). The germline gives CDR1 SGHTA, CDR2 FQGNSA. The CDR3 length is 15 residues. V was shortened by 5 bases and J by 3 bases, with 11 bases between the two germline ends. Here the CDR3 reads CASSLTRNGANVLTF. The CDR3 bases are TGTGCCAGCAGCCTTACTAGAAATGGGGCCAACGTCCTGACTTTC.

V is TRBV7-2 and J is TRBJ2-5; 11 bases match TRBD2. The CDR3 has 15 amino acids. Germline trimming cut 4 bases from V and 5 bases from J; bases unmatched to any gene: 6. The germline V gene encodes CDR1 SGHTA and CDR2 FQGNSA. CDR3 bases: TGTGCCAGCAGCTATGTAGCGGGAGGGGGGGAGACCCAGTACTTC. Its translation is CASSYVAGGGETQYF.

Many counts were recorded for this clonotype. This chain links TRBV24-1 with TRBJ2-5, with D unclear. In germline, CDR1 is KGHDR, CDR2 SFDVKD. This CDR3 region has 12 residues. V lost 8 bases to trimming and J lost 2 bases, with 8 bases between them. The DNA for the CDR3 is TGTGCCACCAATTCAGGTCAAGAGACCCAGTACTTC. It codes for CATNSGQETQYF.

The rearrangement links TRBV5-1 to TRBJ2-2; D perhaps matches TRBD1 (5 bases). V lost 1 base and J 2 bases, leaving 12 bases between the germline ends. This CDR3 has 16 amino acids. Germline V gives CDR1 SGHRS, CDR2 YFSETQ. CDR3 residues: CASSLTVQGNTGELFF. The CDR3 DNA reads TGCGCCAGCAGCTTGACGGTCCAGGGAAACACCGGGGAGCTGTTTTTT.

The chain recombines TRBV6-1 with TRBJ2-7, with 10 bases matching TRBD2. The junction had 11 bases not matched to a gene; V was cut back by 6 bases and J by 3 bases. CDR1 is MNHNS, CDR2 SASEGT, per germline. This CDR3 has 16 residues. CDR3 coding DNA: TGTGCCAGCAGCCTCTACCTTAGCGGGGGGAACTACGAGCAGTACTTC. Amino acid sequence: CASSLYLSGGNYEQYF.

There are a few counts of this clonotype. This chain joins TRBV29-1 and TRBJ2-1, with D maybe TRBD2 (7 bases). The V and J ends lost 8 bases and 6 bases respectively, with 20 bases between them. Germline CDR1 and CDR2: SQVTM and ANQGSEA. This CDR3 is 14 amino acids long. The CDR3 coding sequence is TGCAGCAACCAGGGGAGACTAGCTGGCAATGAGCAGTTCTTC. Its translation is CSNQGRLAGNEQFF.